This T cell receptor beta chain was sequenced in a study of human T cells and chemical hapten exposure. In TCRdb, the RACE reads were re-called with MiXCR into one record per CDR3 protein. In the table there are about 85,000 distinct CDR3 sequences, 11% of which are singletons. This clonotype was observed a handful of times. The time point was: patch test 2, 6 weeks after DPC sensitization. Described treatment: therapeutic diphenylcyclopropenone sensitization with weekly scalp DPC. The germline V gene encodes CDR1 WNHNN and CDR2 SYGVQD (reference sequence). The CDR3 is made up of 13 amino acids. V gave up 6 bases and J gave up 2 bases, with 10 bases separating them.

The clonotype originates from a man aged 18-30 years with alopecia areata. Some clones in this sample may be carry-over from other donors' samples. The sequencing used whole blood, collected in connection with sensitization to the hapten diphenylcyclopropenone (DPC). The chain joins TRBV10-1 to TRBJ2-5; no definite D call. CDR3 sequence: CASSDDMQETQYF. In nucleotides, the CDR3 is TGCGCCAGCAGCGACGACATGCAAGAGACCCAGTACTTC.